These 30 T cell receptor beta chains were all obtained from the same sample, sequenced in a study of blood T cell repertoires in COVID-19 (dated by TCRdb to between 2020 and 2021). The method was the immunoSEQ multiplex PCR assay. Sourced from immuneACCESS, this table was stored by TCRdb with only in-frame sequences that have V and J called. A share of the clones is absent; for the studies checked, an unresolved V gene accounts for under half, and the remainder has no known explanation. This sample has some 140,000 clones in its table, and around 79% of those were observed once. The biggest ten clones account for around 5% of the sample. The sequenced sample consisted of peripheral blood. These receptors all stem from a woman in her 70s with COVID-19, enrolled during active disease.

The chain employs TRBV5-1 and TRBJ2-7; tentative D call: TRBD1 (5 bases). This CDR3 is 15 amino acids long. From germline, CDR1 is SGHRS and CDR2 YFSETQ. V was cut by 4 bases and J by 4 bases, with 18 bases left in between. CDR3 sequence: CASSQGWGWDYEQYF. CDR3 sequence (DNA): TGCGCCAGCAGCCAGGGATGGGGCTGGGATTACGAGCAGTACTTC.

The gene calls are TRBV5-4 and TRBJ1-2; 7 bases align to TRBD1. V lost 4 bases and J lost 4; bases outside the gene matches: 19. Looked up from germline, CDR1 is SGHNT and CDR2 is YYREEE (reference sequence). This CDR3 contains 18 residues. The CDR3 sequence: CASSLSGGGGAGSYGYTF. CDR3 in DNA: TGTGCCAGCAGCCTCTCCGGAGGAGGGGGCGCTGGGAGCTATGGCTACACCTTC.

The rearrangement uses TRBV5-5 and TRBJ2-4; D gene ambiguous. Germline loops: CDR1 SGHKS, CDR2 YYEKEE (reference sequence). This CDR3 spans 13 amino acids. The V and J ends lost 1 base and 8 bases respectively, with 10 bases between them. The CDR3 bases are TGTGCCAGCAGCTTGAGAGGTTTGGACATTCAGTACTTC. As protein: CASSLRGLDIQYF.

The chain employs TRBV15 and TRBJ2-3, with TRBD2 identical over 7 bases. Germline lookup yields CDR1 LNHNV and CDR2 YYDKDF (reference sequence). The CDR3 sequence is 17 residues long. Unmatched junction bases numbered 14, after V lost 3 bases and J lost 5 bases. The CDR3 here is CATSSTTRASGEDTQYF. For the CDR3, the DNA is TGTGCCACCAGCAGCACGACCAGGGCTAGCGGAGAAGATACGCAGTATTTT.

The rearrangement links TRBV30 to TRBJ1-4; the match to TRBD1 covers 8 bases. CDR3 length: 13 residues. V lost 3 bases, J lost 8 bases, and 5 bases stayed unmatched. CDR1 is GTSNPN, CDR2 SVGIG, per germline (reference sequence). CDR3 coding DNA: TGTGCCTGGAGGGACAGGGCAGGCGAAAAACTGTTTTTT. Its translation is CAWRDRAGEKLFF.

The chain couples TRBV6-5 to TRBJ1-6; 9 positions match TRBD1. This CDR3 contains 15 residues. Germline V lookup: CDR1 MNHEY, CDR2 SVGAGI. V trimming: 6 bases; J trimming: 7 bases; junction bases outside the gene matches: 7. CDR3 region: CASRSPGTGNSPLHF. CDR3 bases: TGTGCCAGCAGAAGCCCCGGGACAGGGAATTCACCCCTCCACTTT.

The chain is built from TRBV6-5 and TRBJ1-6; D is perhaps TRBD1 (6 bases). The germline V gene encodes CDR1 MNHEY and CDR2 SVGAGI. The CDR3 runs to 13 residues. With 8 bases removed from V and 7 bases from J, the gap between germline ends came to 12 bases. The CDR3 DNA sequence: TGTGCCAGCCGACAGGACCCAAATTCACCCCTCCACTTT. Its translation is CASRQDPNSPLHF.

V gene TRBV7-8 combines with J gene TRBJ1-3; 7 positions agree with TRBD1. The V gene end was trimmed by 5 bases and the J gene end by 2 bases; junction bases not matched to a gene: 6. CDR3 length equals 15 residues. Germline values: CDR1 SGHVS, CDR2 FQNEAQ. The CDR3 spells CASSRVTGTGNTIYF. CDR3 in DNA: TGTGCCAGCAGCCGAGTGACAGGGACTGGAAACACCATATATTTT.

The CDR3 region has the DNA TGCAGTACGCCTCTTCCCCGGGGAATAGCGGGGGGGCAAGAGACCCAGTACTTC. As protein: CSTPLPRGIAGGQETQYF. V and J are TRBV29-1 and TRBJ2-5; 11 positions agree with TRBD2. Germline CDR1 SQVTM, CDR2 ANQGSEA. The CDR3 covers 18 residues. Drawing the rest from reference TRBV29-1 and TRBJ2-5, the complete variable domain is SAVISQKPSRDICQRGTSLTIQCQVDSQVTMMFWYRQQPGQSLTLIATANQGSEATYESGFVIDKFPISRPNLTFSTLTVSNMSPEDSSIYLCSTPLPRGIAGGQETQYFGPGTRLLVL.

This sequence joins TRBV28 and TRBJ1-5; no clear D. V was cut by 5 bases and J by 4 bases, with 6 bases left in between. Germline V CDR1 and CDR2: MDHEN, SYDVKM. The CDR3 is 12 residues long. This CDR3 reads CASSQLNQPQHF. CDR3 bases: TGTGCCAGCAGTCAACTAAATCAGCCCCAGCATTTT.

The V call is TRBV20-1, the J call TRBJ1-1, with D maybe TRBD1 (6 bases). Germline CDR1 is DFQATT and CDR2 is SNEGSKA (reference sequence). The CDR3 runs to 11 residues. CDR3 loop: CRVGGDTEAFF. As DNA, the CDR3 is TGCAGGGTAGGGGGGGACACTGAAGCTTTCTTT.

V is TRBV19 and J is TRBJ1-4; the match to TRBD1 covers 9 bases. Germline CDR1 reads LNHDA; CDR2 reads SQIVND (reference sequence). V lost 3 bases to trimming and J lost 6 bases; unmatched junction nucleotides: 8. CDR3 size: 16 residues. Here the CDR3 DNA reads TGTGCCAGTAGTATCCGACCGGGACAGGGCGATGAAAAACTGTTTTTT. Translating gives CASSIRPGQGDEKLFF.

The chain links TRBV12-3 or TRBV12-4 to TRBJ1-1, with TRBD1 as a possible D gene (5 bases). The CDR3 extends over 12 amino acids. Trimming took 7 bases from V and 11 from J, leaving 17 bases between them. The CDR3 sequence is CASNLGGGAAFF. The CDR3 DNA reads as TGTGCCAGCAACTTGGGGGGAGGGGCGGCTTTCTTT.

The genes are TRBV6-1 and TRBJ2-1; D possibly corresponds to TRBD2 (6 bases). CDR3 length: 17 residues. Per the germline V gene, CDR1 is MNHNS and CDR2 is SASEGT. Deletions cut 1 base from V and 6 bases from J, with 19 bases between. The CDR3 spells CASSEGWLGTEGNEQFF. The CDR3 nucleotides read TGTGCCAGCAGTGAAGGATGGTTGGGGACGGAGGGCAATGAGCAGTTCTTC.

The chain recombines TRBV4-3 with TRBJ1-2; TRBD1 matches at 8 bases. This CDR3 is built from 16 residues. Germline trimming cut 0 bases from V and 8 bases from J; bases unmatched to any gene: 11. Germline loops: CDR1 LGHNA, CDR2 YSLEER. CDR3 nucleotides: TGCGCCAGCAGCCAAGATTGGTCAGGGGGCGTGGGAGGCTACACCTTC. This gives the protein CASSQDWSGGVGGYTF.

This clone was recorded only once. At the DNA level, this CDR3 is encoded by other sequences in the same sample as well. The genes are TRBV2 and TRBJ1-5; D possibly corresponds to TRBD1 (5 bases). V lost 6 bases and J lost 0, with 9 bases in between. The CDR3 contains 14 residues. Per germline, CDR1 SNHLY and CDR2 FYNNEI. CDR3 loop: CASRGGNSNQPQHF. The DNA of the CDR3 is TGTGCCAGCAGGGGGGGGAATAGCAATCAGCCCCAGCATTTT. Full variable domain (outside the CDR3, taken from reference TRBV2 and TRBJ1-5): EPEVTQTPSHQVTQMGQEVILRCVPISNHLYFYWYRQILGQKVEFLVSFYNNEISEKSEIFDDQFSVERPDGSNFTLKIRSTKLEDSAMYFCASRGGNSNQPQHFGDGTRLSIL.

The chain employs TRBV7-8 and TRBJ2-7, with TRBD1 matching over 8 bases. The CDR3 is 16 residues long. With 0 bases clipped from V and 0 bases from J, the junction kept 4 bases outside the gene matches. The germline V gene has CDR1 SGHVS and CDR2 FQNEAQ. CDR3: CASSLATGGLSYEQYF. The DNA of the CDR3 is TGTGCCAGCAGCTTAGCAACAGGGGGTCTCTCCTACGAGCAGTACTTC.

The chain is built from TRBV3-1 (or the pseudogene TRBV3-2) and TRBJ1-2; D remains unclear. Germline loops: CDR1 LGHDT, CDR2 YNNKEL (reference sequence). CDR3 size: 12 residues. The V end lost 4 bases, the J end lost 7 bases, and 10 bases lay between the germline ends. The CDR3 DNA is TGTGCCAGCAGCCCCGCGGCCGGTGGCTACACCTTC. Protein: CASSPAAGGYTF.

The chain recombines TRBV28 with TRBJ2-7; 14 bases are shared with TRBD2. V lost 5 bases, J lost 0 bases, and 6 bases stayed unmatched. CDR1 MDHEN and CDR2 SYDVKM come from the germline V gene. The CDR3 length is 17 residues. This chain's CDR3 is CASSGTSGGPDSYEQYF. Written as DNA, the CDR3 is TGTGCCAGCAGTGGGACTAGCGGGGGACCCGACTCCTACGAGCAGTACTTC.

This clone was recorded once. V usage is TRBV7-2 and J usage is TRBJ1-5; D is unclear. In germline, CDR1 is SGHTA, CDR2 FQGNSA. The CDR3 loop spans 13 amino acids. V lost 1 base and J lost 4, with 5 bases in between. The CDR3 DNA follows: TGTGCCAGCAGCTTAGAACGGAATCAGCCCCAGCATTTT. It specifies CASSLERNQPQHF.

This clone occurred once. This chain links TRBV6-2 or TRBV6-3 with TRBJ2-7; TRBD1 matches 8 bases. The germline CDR1 and CDR2 sequences are MNHEY and SVGEGT. The CDR3 has 14 amino acids. V lost 2 bases to trimming and J lost 7 bases; unmatched junction nucleotides: 7. CDR3 bases: TGTGCCAGCAGTTACGGGCAGGGGGCTGAAGAGCAGTACTTC. Translation: CASSYGQGAEEQYF.

The chain uses TRBV27 and TRBJ1-6, with TRBD1 matching over 8 bases. With 3 bases clipped from V and 8 bases from J, the junction kept 3 bases outside the gene matches. Germline lookup yields CDR1 MNHEY and CDR2 SMNVEV (reference sequence). The CDR3 sequence is 14 residues long. The CDR3 DNA reads TGTGCCAGCAGTTTGTCAGGGGGCGATTCACCCCTCCACTTT. It specifies CASSLSGGDSPLHF.

The table lists this clone with a few counts. The chain combines TRBV19 with TRBJ1-6; 7 positions agree with TRBD1. The CDR3 covers 17 residues. Germline V lookup: CDR1 LNHDA, CDR2 SQIVND (reference sequence). Trimming took 6 bases from V and 9 from J; bases not matched to a gene: 17. The CDR3 region is CASSFDRAPWEASPLHF. In nucleotides, the CDR3 is TGTGCCAGTAGCTTCGACAGGGCCCCCTGGGAGGCTTCACCCCTCCACTTT.

V is TRBV6-5 and J is TRBJ1-5; D remains ambiguous. V lost 7 bases and J 2 bases, leaving 15 bases between the germline ends. The CDR3 is 15 residues long. The germline V gene encodes CDR1 MNHEY and CDR2 SVGAGI. The CDR3 spells CASIGGPVGNQPQHF. For the CDR3, the DNA is TGTGCCAGCATCGGAGGGCCGGTCGGCAATCAGCCCCAGCATTTT.

Concerning this clone: The identical CDR3 is also encoded by other nucleotide sequences in the sample. The chain combines TRBV5-1 with TRBJ2-7, with D unresolved. V was clipped by 0 bases and J by 0 bases, with 10 bases between them. From germline, CDR1 is SGHRS and CDR2 YFSETQ. This CDR3 spans 15 amino acids. CDR3 in amino acids: CASSLVPESSYEQYF. DNA for the CDR3: TGCGCCAGCAGCTTGGTGCCGGAGAGCTCCTACGAGCAGTACTTC.

The chain uses TRBV7-9 and TRBJ1-5; D is perhaps TRBD1 (6 bases). The V end lost 5 bases, the J end lost 7 bases, and 18 bases lay between the germline ends. Germline lookup yields CDR1 SEHNR and CDR2 FQNEAQ (reference sequence). The CDR3 spans 15 residues. This chain's CDR3 is CASSLGGGAKQPQHF. CDR3 sequence (DNA): TGTGCCAGCAGCCTGGGCGGGGGGGCGAAACAGCCCCAGCATTTT. Full variable domain (rest looked up from reference TRBV7-9 and TRBJ1-5): DTGVSQNPRHKITKRGQNVTFRCDPISEHNRLYWYRQTLGQGPEFLTYFQNEAQLEKSRLLSDRFSAERPKGSFSTLEIQRTEQGDSAMYLCASSLGGGAKQPQHFGDGTRLSIL.

The chain employs TRBV5-1 and TRBJ1-2; 9 bases are a match to TRBD1. Germline assignment: CDR1 SGHRS and CDR2 YFSETQ. V lost 0 bases to trimming and J lost 2 bases; unmatched junction nucleotides: 11. The CDR3 is 18 residues long. CDR3 residues: CASSLDWTGENLNYGYTF. CDR3 DNA sequence: TGCGCCAGCAGCTTGGACTGGACAGGGGAAAACTTAAACTATGGCTACACCTTC.

This clone was detected a few times. The genes are TRBV18 and TRBJ1-2; D unresolved. Trimming cost V 3 bases and J 4 bases, with 9 bases left between them. The CDR3 has 13 residues. From germline, CDR1 is KGHSH and CDR2 LQKENI. The CDR3 is CASSPKQTYGYTF. The CDR3 nucleotides are TGTGCCAGCTCACCTAAACAGACCTATGGCTACACCTTC.

The chain carries TRBV6-5 and TRBJ2-7, with 8 bases that match TRBD2. The CDR3 consists of 15 residues. Germline V gene sequence: CDR1 MNHEY, CDR2 SVGAGI. Trimming cost V 2 bases and J 5 bases; bases outside gene matches: 8. CDR3 DNA sequence: TGTGCCAGCAGTTACCGTCCGGGGGGGGTGGACGAGCAGTACTTC. Translated: CASSYRPGGVDEQYF.

This clone appeared a single time. The CDR3 region has the DNA TGTGCCAGCAGCCCCACCGGCGGGACAGGATACAATGAGCAGTTCTTC. Amino acids: CASSPTGGTGYNEQFF. This chain links TRBV5-4 with TRBJ2-1; 8 bases match TRBD1. This CDR3 region has 16 residues. CDR1 is SGHNT and CDR2 is YYREEE in the germline V gene (reference sequence). Unmatched junction bases numbered 10, after V lost 4 bases and J lost 4 bases.